These T cell receptor beta chains were read from a single sample in a study of memory CD4+ T cells and cytomegalovirus serostatus. Produced via immunoSEQ multiplex PCR; TCRdb's table is partial and in-frame only. The top ten clones hold 0.78% of a sample with about 48,000 clones, approximately 78% of them seen once. Sequencing input: memory CD4+ T cells from blood. The receptors here all came from an adult in good health and CMV-seronegative. Both conserved end residues are trimmed from each CDR3. Each record gives: clone size, V gene, CDR3 length, CDR3 protein. For some rows the clone size is stated as once, few or many, or as a class when expanded; others skip it.

clone_size: -
v_call: TRBV5-6
cdr3_length: 11
cdr3_aa: ASSLKTGGEQY

clone_size: -
v_call: TRBV14
cdr3_length: 13
cdr3_aa: ASSQSYKFGEKLF

clone_size: -
v_call: TRBV9
cdr3_length: 13
cdr3_aa: ASSVVSPSSQPQH

clone_size: -
v_call: TRBV5-6
cdr3_length: 14
cdr3_aa: ASSPAGQYSNQPQH

clone_size: -
v_call: TRBV6-6
cdr3_length: 11
cdr3_aa: ASSYGGAETQY

clone_size: -
v_call: TRBV7-9
cdr3_length: 11
cdr3_aa: ASSRNGRDGYT

clone_size: -
v_call: TRBV25-1
cdr3_length: 16
cdr3_aa: ASSDRVAGVEGYNEQF

clone_size: -
v_call: TRBV6-6
cdr3_length: 9
cdr3_aa: ASAQGETQY

clone_size: few
v_call: TRBV7-9
cdr3_length: 12
cdr3_aa: ASSLRRMNSPLH

clone_size: -
v_call: TRBV5-1
cdr3_length: 14
cdr3_aa: ASSLEGSAGFEKLF

clone_size: -
v_call: TRBV2
cdr3_length: 9
cdr3_aa: ASSLEGAEF

clone_size: once
v_call: TRBV6-4
cdr3_length: 9
cdr3_aa: ASTLITEAF

clone_size: -
v_call: TRBV7-9
cdr3_length: 14
cdr3_aa: ASSPQRGGNTGELF

clone_size: once
v_call: TRBV2
cdr3_length: 10
cdr3_aa: ASSEARYGYT

clone_size: -
v_call: TRBV4-1
cdr3_length: 14
cdr3_aa: ASSQDWRGRREKLF

clone_size: -
v_call: TRBV9
cdr3_length: 13
cdr3_aa: ASSGQGKRNSPLH

clone_size: -
v_call: TRBV30
cdr3_length: 10
cdr3_aa: AWGAPGNTIY

clone_size: -
v_call: TRBV11-2
cdr3_length: 14
cdr3_aa: ASSGLAGAFYNEQF

clone_size: few
v_call: TRBV27
cdr3_length: 12
cdr3_aa: ASCTSGRNDEQF

clone_size: -
v_call: TRBV18
cdr3_length: 11
cdr3_aa: ASSPGTDYGYT

clone_size: -
v_call: TRBV5-1
cdr3_length: 12
cdr3_aa: ASSATTANYGYT

clone_size: -
v_call: TRBV4-2
cdr3_length: 12
cdr3_aa: ASSQDPGTYEQY

clone_size: few
v_call: TRBV5-1
cdr3_length: 14
cdr3_aa: ASSLAGALANYGYT

clone_size: once
v_call: TRBV2
cdr3_length: 14
cdr3_aa: ASSLRTSPPTDTQY

clone_size: -
v_call: TRBV19
cdr3_length: 13
cdr3_aa: ASSSSTRSGNTIY

clone_size: -
v_call: TRBV5-4
cdr3_length: 17
cdr3_aa: ASSLSMLAGEGKQETQY

clone_size: few
v_call: TRBV30
cdr3_length: 12
cdr3_aa: AGTSGEFTDTQY

clone_size: -
v_call: TRBV5-4
cdr3_length: 13
cdr3_aa: ASSLAQGRVTEAF

clone_size: few
v_call: TRBV25-1
cdr3_length: 15
cdr3_aa: ASSESSQGQHFTEQY

clone_size: -
v_call: TRBV14
cdr3_length: 11
cdr3_aa: ASSRGSSYEQY

clone_size: -
v_call: TRBV6-5
cdr3_length: 11
cdr3_aa: ASSRGTNYGYT

clone_size: -
v_call: TRBV7-2
cdr3_length: 13
cdr3_aa: ASSAGQGASSPLH

clone_size: -
v_call: TRBV6-1
cdr3_length: 13
cdr3_aa: ASSGTQRYSYEQY

clone_size: -
v_call: TRBV6-5
cdr3_length: 13
cdr3_aa: ASSYSWNSNQPQH

clone_size: -
v_call: TRBV28
cdr3_length: 12
cdr3_aa: ATLAGDSYNEQF

clone_size: -
v_call: TRBV13
cdr3_length: 11
cdr3_aa: ASSSRHRDEQY

clone_size: -
v_call: TRBV7-8
cdr3_length: 12
cdr3_aa: ASSPGQGNQPQH

clone_size: -
v_call: TRBV28
cdr3_length: 16
cdr3_aa: ASSLSTSGRPRPSEQY

clone_size: -
v_call: TRBV11-1
cdr3_length: 15
cdr3_aa: ASSSEGGRRGTGELF

clone_size: -
v_call: TRBV7-8
cdr3_length: 13
cdr3_aa: ASSLGGLAKNIQY

clone_size: -
v_call: TRBV7-6
cdr3_length: 14
cdr3_aa: ASSSYRDRNSYEQY

clone_size: -
v_call: TRBV11-2
cdr3_length: 13
cdr3_aa: ASSLMMSFNYGYT

clone_size: -
v_call: TRBV7-2
cdr3_length: 11
cdr3_aa: ASSYGQGETQY

clone_size: -
v_call: TRBV5-1
cdr3_length: 14
cdr3_aa: ASSLLPRTGGNEQF

clone_size: -
v_call: TRBV7-9
cdr3_length: 13
cdr3_aa: ASSAGPGGSHEQY

clone_size: -
v_call: TRBV7-9
cdr3_length: 13
cdr3_aa: ASSSKQRLGTEAF

clone_size: few
v_call: TRBV5-1
cdr3_length: 13
cdr3_aa: ASSLTWMSSYEQY

clone_size: -
v_call: TRBV18
cdr3_length: 10
cdr3_aa: ASSTINTEAF

clone_size: -
v_call: TRBV7-6
cdr3_length: 10
cdr3_aa: ASSSYHNEQF

clone_size: -
v_call: TRBV6-6
cdr3_length: 11
cdr3_aa: ASSYDRNYEQY

clone_size: -
v_call: TRBV28
cdr3_length: 12
cdr3_aa: ASSLGGSLYEQY

clone_size: -
v_call: TRBV9
cdr3_length: 12
cdr3_aa: ASSVGTGNQPQH